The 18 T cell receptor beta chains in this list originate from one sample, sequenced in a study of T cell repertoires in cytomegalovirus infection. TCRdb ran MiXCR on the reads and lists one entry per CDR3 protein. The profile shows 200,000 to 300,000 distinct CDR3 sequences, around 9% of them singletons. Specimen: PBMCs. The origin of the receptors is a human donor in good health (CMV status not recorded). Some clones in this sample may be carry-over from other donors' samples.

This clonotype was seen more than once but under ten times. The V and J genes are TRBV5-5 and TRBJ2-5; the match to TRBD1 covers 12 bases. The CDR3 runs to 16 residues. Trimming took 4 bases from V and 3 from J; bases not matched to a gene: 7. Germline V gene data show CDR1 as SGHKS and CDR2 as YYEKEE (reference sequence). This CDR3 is CASSGGGTGGEETQYF. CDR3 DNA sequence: TGTGCCAGCAGCGGGGGTGGGACAGGGGGCGAAGAGACCCAGTACTTC.

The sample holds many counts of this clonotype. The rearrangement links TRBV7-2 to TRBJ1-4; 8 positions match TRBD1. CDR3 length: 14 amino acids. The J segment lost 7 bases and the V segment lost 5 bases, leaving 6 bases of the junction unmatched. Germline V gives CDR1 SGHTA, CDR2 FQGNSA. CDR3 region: CASSPGTGGEKLFF. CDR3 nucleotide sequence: TGTGCCAGCAGCCCGGGGACAGGTGGTGAAAAACTGTTTTTT.

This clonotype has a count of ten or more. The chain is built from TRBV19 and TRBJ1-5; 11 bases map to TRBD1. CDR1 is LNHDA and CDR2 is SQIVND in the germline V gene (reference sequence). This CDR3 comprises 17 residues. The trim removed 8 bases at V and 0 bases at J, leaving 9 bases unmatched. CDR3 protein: CASRRTGGNYSNQPQHF. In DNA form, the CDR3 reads TGTGCCAGTCGAAGGACAGGGGGCAACTATAGCAATCAGCCCCAGCATTTT. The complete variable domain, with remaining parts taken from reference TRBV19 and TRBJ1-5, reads DGGITQSPKYLFRKEGQNVTLSCEQNLNHDAMYWYRQDPGQGLRLIYYSQIVNDFQKGDIAEGYSVSREKKESFPLTVTSAQKNPTAFYLCASRRTGGNYSNQPQHFGDGTRLSIL.

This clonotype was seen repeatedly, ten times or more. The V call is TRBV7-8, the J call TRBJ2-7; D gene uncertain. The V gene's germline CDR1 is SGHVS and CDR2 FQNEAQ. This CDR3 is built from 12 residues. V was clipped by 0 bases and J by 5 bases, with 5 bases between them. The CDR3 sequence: CASSLASDEQYF. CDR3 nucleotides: TGTGCCAGCAGCTTAGCAAGCGACGAGCAGTACTTC.

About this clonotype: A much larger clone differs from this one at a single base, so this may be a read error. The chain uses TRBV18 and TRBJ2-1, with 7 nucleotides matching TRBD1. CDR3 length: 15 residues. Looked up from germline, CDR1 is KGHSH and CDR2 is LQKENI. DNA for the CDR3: TGTGCCACCTCACTCGGGACAGCGATAAACAATGAGCAGTTCTTC. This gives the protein CATSLGTAINNEQFF.

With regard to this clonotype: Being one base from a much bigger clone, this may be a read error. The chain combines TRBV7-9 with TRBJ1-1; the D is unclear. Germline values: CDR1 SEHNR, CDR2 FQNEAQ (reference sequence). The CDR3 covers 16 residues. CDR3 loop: CTSSLRPEGGNTEAFF. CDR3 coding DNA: TGTACCAGCAGCTTAAGGCCAGAGGGTGGAAACACTGAAGCTTTCTTT.

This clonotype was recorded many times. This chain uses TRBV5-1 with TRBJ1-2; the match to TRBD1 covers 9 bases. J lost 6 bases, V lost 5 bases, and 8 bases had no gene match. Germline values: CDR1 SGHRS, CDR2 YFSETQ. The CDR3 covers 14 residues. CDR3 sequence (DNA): TGCGCCAGCAGAGGGACAGGGATGGGAGATGGCTACACCTTC. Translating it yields CASRGTGMGDGYTF.

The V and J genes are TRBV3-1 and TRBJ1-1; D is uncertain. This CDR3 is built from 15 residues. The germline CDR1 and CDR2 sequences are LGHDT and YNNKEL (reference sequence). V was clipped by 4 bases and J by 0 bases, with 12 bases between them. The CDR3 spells CASSLGIGMNTEAFF. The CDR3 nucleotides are TGTGCCAGCAGCCTAGGAATTGGCATGAACACTGAAGCTTTCTTT.

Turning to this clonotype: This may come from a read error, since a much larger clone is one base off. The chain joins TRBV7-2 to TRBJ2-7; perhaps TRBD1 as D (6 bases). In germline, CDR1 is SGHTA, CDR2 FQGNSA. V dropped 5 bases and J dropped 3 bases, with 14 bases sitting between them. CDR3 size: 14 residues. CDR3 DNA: TGTGCCAGCAGCCCAGCGGACAGTGGCTACGAGCAGTACTTC. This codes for CASSPADSGYEQYF.

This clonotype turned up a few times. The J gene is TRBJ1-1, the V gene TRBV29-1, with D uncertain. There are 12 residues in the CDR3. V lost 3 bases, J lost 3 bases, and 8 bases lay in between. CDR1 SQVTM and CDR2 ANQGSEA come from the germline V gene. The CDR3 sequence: CSVDGTYTEAFF. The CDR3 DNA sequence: TGCAGCGTTGATGGCACCTACACTGAAGCTTTCTTT.

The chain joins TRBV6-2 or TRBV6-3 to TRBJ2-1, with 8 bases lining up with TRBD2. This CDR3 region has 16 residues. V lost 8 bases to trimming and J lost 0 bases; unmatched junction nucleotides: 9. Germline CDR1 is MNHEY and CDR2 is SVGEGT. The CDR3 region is CASHAGGFSSYNEQFF. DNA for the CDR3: TGTGCCAGCCACGCGGGGGGATTTAGCTCCTACAATGAGCAGTTCTTC.

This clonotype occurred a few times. The CDR3 DNA is TGTGCCAGCAGTTTAGTTCGGGGTATGAACACTGAAGCTTTCTTT. It yields the protein CASSLVRGMNTEAFF. The chain couples TRBV12-3 or TRBV12-4 to TRBJ1-1; the D is unclear. CDR3 length: 15 residues. Trimming cost V 1 base and J 0 bases, with 9 bases left between them.

The CDR3 nucleotides read TGTGCCAGCAGCTTGGGAGGTTCCAGGGGGCCCTACAATGAGCAGTTCTTC. It yields the protein CASSLGGSRGPYNEQFF. V usage is TRBV5-5 and J usage is TRBJ2-1, with 8 positions matching TRBD1. This CDR3 comprises 17 residues. Unmatched junction bases numbered 7, after V lost 0 bases and J lost 2 bases. Germline V gene lookup returns CDR1 SGHKS and CDR2 YYEKEE (reference sequence).

The chain's CDR3 is CASRDIDRGHEQYF. In DNA form, the CDR3 reads TGTGCCAGTAGAGACATCGACAGGGGGCACGAGCAGTACTTC. The chain uses TRBV19 and TRBJ2-7; 10 bases map to TRBD1. The V segment lost 6 bases and the J segment 5 bases; nucleotides outside the gene matches: 7. The CDR3 has 14 amino acids. Germline loops: CDR1 LNHDA, CDR2 SQIVND (reference sequence).

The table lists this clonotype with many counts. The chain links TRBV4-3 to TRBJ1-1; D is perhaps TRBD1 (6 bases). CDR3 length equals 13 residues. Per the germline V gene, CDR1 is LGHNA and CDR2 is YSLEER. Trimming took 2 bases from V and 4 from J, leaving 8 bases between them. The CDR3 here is CASSQTGSTEAFF. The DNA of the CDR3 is TGCGCCAGCAGCCAAACAGGGTCCACTGAAGCTTTCTTT.

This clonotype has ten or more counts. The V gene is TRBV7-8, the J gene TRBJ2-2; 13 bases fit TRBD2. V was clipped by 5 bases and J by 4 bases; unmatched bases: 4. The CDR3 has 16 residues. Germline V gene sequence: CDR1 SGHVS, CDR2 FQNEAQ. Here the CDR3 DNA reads TGTGCCAGCAGCCCACTAGCGGGAGGGCCCACCGGGGAGCTGTTTTTT. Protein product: CASSPLAGGPTGELFF.

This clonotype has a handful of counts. The CDR3 protein is CSARDSASGGLYNSPLHF. CDR3 DNA sequence: TGCAGTGCTAGAGATTCGGCCTCAGGGGGACTCTATAATTCACCCCTCCACTTT. The chain has TRBV20-1 and TRBJ1-6, with TRBD1 matching 7 bases. The germline V gene has CDR1 DFQATT and CDR2 SNEGSKA (reference sequence). The CDR3 covers 18 residues. Trimming took 0 bases from V and 3 from J; bases not matched to a gene: 11.

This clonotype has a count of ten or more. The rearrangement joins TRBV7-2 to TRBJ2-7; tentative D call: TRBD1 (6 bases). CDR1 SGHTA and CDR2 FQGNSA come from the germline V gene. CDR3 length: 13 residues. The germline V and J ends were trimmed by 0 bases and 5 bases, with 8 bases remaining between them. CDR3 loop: CASSLAQGNEQYF. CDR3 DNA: TGTGCCAGCAGCTTAGCACAGGGTAACGAGCAGTACTTC.